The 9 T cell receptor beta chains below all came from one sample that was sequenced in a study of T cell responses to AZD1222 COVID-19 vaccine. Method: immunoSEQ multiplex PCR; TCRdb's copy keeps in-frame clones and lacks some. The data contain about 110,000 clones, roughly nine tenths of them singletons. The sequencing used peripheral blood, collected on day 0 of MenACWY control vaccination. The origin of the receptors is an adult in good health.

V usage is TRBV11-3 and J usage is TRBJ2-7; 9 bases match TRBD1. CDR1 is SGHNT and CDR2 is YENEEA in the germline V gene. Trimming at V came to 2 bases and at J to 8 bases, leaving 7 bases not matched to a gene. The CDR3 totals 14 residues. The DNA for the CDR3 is TGTGCCAGCAGCTTATCCGGGACAGGGAGTAAGCAGTACTTC. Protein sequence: CASSLSGTGSKQYF. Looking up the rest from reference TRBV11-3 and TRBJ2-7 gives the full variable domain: EAGVVQSPRYKIIEKKQPVAFWCNPISGHNTLYWYLQNLGQGPELLIRYENEEAVDDSQLPKDRFSAERLKGVDSTLKIQPAELGDSAVYLCASSLSGTGSKQYFGPGTRLTVT.

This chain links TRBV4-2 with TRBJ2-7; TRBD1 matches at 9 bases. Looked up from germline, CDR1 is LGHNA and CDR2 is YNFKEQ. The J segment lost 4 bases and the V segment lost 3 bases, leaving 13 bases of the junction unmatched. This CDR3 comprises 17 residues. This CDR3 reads CASSQASGQGSSYEQYF. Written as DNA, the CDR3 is TGTGCCAGCAGCCAGGCCAGCGGACAGGGGTCTTCTTACGAGCAGTACTTC.

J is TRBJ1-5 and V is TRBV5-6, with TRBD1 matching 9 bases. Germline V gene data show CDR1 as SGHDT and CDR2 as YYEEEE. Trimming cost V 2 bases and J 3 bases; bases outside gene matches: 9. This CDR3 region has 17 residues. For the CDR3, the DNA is TGTGCCAGCAGCTTATACCGGGACAGGGTTACCAATCAGCCCCAGCATTTT. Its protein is CASSLYRDRVTNQPQHF.

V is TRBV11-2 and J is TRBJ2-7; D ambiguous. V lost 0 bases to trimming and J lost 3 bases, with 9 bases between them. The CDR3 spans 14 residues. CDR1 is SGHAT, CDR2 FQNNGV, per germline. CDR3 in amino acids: CASSLDFVGYEQYF. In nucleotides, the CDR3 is TGTGCCAGCAGCTTAGATTTTGTCGGCTACGAGCAGTACTTC.

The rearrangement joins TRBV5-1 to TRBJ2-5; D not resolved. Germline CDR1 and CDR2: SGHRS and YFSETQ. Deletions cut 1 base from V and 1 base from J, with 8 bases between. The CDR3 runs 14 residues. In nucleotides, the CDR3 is TGCGCCAGCAGCTTGCGGGCAGCCCAAGAGACCCAGTACTTC. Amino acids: CASSLRAAQETQYF.

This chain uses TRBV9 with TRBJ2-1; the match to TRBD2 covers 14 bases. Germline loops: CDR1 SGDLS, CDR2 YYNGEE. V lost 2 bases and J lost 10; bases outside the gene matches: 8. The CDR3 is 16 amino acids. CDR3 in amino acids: CASSVAGTSGGREQFF. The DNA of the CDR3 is TGTGCCAGCAGCGTCGCCGGGACTAGCGGGGGACGCGAGCAGTTCTTC.

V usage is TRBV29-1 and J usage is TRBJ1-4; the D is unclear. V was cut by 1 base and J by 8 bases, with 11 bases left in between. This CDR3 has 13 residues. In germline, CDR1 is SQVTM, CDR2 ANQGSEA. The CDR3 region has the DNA TGCAGCGTTGAAGGGGAATACTCCGAAAAACTGTTTTTT. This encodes CSVEGEYSEKLFF.

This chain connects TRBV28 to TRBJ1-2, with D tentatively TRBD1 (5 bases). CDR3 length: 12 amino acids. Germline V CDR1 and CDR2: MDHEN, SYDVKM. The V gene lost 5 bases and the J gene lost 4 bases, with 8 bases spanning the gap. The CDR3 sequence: CASSPGGYGYTF. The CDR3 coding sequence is TGTGCCAGCAGTCCCGGGGGCTATGGCTACACCTTC.

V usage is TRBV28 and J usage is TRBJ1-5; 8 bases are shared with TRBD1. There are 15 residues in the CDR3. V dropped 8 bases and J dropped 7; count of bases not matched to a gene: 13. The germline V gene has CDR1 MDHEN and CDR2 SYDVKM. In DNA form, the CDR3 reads TGTGCCAGCGCACCGAATGACAGGGGCAGGCAGCCCCAGCATTTT. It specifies CASAPNDRGRQPQHF.